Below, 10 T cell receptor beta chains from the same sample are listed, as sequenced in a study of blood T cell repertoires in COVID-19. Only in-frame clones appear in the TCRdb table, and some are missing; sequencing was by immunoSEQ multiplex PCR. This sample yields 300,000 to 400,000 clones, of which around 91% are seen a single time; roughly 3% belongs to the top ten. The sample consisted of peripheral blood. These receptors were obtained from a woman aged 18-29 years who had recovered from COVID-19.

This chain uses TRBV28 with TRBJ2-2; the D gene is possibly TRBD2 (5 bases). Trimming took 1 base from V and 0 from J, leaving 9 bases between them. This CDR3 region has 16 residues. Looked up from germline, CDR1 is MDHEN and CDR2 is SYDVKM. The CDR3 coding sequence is TGTGCCAGCAGTTTATCGGCGGGTCCGAACACCGGGGAGCTGTTTTTT. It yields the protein CASSLSAGPNTGELFF.

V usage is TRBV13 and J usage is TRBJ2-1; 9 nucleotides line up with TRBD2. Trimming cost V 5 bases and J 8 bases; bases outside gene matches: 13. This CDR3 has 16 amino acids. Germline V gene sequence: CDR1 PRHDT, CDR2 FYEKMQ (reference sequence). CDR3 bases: TGTGCCAGCAGCGTATCCGGGACTAGCAATCGTGATGAGCAGTTCTTC. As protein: CASSVSGTSNRDEQFF. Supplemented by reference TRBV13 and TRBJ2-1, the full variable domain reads AAGVIQSPRHLIKEKRETATLKCYPIPRHDTVYWYQQGPGQDPQFLISFYEKMQSDKGSIPDRFSAQQFSDYHSELNMSSLELGDSALYFCASSVSGTSNRDEQFFGPGTRLTVL.

CDR3 sequence reads: CATSEGTDPTNEKLFF. The DNA for the CDR3 is TGTGCCACCAGTGAGGGGACAGACCCAACTAATGAAAAACTGTTTTTT. J is TRBJ1-4 and V is TRBV24-1; TRBD1 matches 7 bases. The CDR3 length is 16 residues. The V and J ends lost 4 bases and 0 bases, in that order; junction bases with no gene match: 4. The germline V gene encodes CDR1 KGHDR and CDR2 SFDVKD.

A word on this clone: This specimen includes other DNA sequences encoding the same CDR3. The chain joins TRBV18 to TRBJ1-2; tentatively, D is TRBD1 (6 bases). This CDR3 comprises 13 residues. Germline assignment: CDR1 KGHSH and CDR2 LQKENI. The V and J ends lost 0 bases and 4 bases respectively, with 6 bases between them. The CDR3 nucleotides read TGTGCCAGCTCACCACCAGGGGGCTATGGCTACACCTTC. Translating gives CASSPPGGYGYTF.

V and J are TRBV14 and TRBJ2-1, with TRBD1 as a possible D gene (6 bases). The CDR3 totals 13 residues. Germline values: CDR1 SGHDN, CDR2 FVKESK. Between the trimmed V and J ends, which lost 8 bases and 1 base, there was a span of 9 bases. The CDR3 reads CASQGLSYNEQFF. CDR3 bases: TGTGCCAGCCAGGGGCTTTCCTACAATGAGCAGTTCTTC.

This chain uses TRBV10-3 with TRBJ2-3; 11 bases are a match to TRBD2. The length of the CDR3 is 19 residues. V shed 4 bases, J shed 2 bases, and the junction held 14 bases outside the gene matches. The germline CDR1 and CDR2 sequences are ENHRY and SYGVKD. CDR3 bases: TGTGCCATCAGTGCTCCTTTGGATGGTAGCGGGAGGGCCACAGATACGCAGTATTTT. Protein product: CAISAPLDGSGRATDTQYF.

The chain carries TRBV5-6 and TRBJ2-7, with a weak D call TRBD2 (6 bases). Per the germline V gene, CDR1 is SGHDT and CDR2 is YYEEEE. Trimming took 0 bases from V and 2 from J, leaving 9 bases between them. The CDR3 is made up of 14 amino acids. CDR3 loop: CASSLAGGTYEQYV. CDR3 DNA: TGTGCCAGCAGCTTGGCCGGGGGAACCTACGAGCAGTACGTC.

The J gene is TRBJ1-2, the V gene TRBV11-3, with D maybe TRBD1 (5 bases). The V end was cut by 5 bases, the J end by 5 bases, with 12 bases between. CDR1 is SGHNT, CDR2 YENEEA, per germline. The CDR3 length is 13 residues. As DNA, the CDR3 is TGTGCCAGCAGCCCCCTCCGGGGGTATGGCTACACCTTC. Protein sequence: CASSPLRGYGYTF.

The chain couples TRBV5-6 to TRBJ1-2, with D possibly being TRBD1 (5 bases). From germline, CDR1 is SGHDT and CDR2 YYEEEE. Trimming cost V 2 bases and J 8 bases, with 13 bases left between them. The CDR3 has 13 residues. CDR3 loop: CASSFGQGWGYTF. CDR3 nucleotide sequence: TGTGCCAGCAGCTTCGGGCAGGGATGGGGCTACACCTTC.

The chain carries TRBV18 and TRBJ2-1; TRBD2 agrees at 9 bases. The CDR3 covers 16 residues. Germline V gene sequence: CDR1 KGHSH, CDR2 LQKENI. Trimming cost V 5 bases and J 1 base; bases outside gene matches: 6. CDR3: CASSVRTSDSYNEQFF. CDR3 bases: TGTGCCAGCTCAGTACGGACTAGCGATTCCTACAATGAGCAGTTCTTC.